These T cell receptor beta chains were read from a single sample in a study of T cell clonotyping in hematopoietic cell transplantation. TCRdb's table, derived via immunoSEQ multiplex PCR, lists solely in-frame clones and lacks some. The table records more than 4,500 clones, roughly 72% of them present only once. The sample in question was PBMCs, obtained 100 days after allogeneic stem cell transplant. All receptors come from a female patient aged 50-59 years who had an allogeneic stem cell transplant, so the T cells may come from the graft donor. Some clones in this sample may be carry-over from other donors' samples. CDR3s include the opening cysteine and the closing phenylalanine or tryptophan. Size tells how often a clone was seen (once, few, many) or the class of an expanded clone, and some rows leave it out.

TRBV15	NA	TRBJ2-5	14	CATSRGTDQETQYF
TRBV6-5	NA	TRBJ2-3	14	CASGRGISTDTQYF
TRBV19	NA	TRBJ2-1	17	CASTDRDRGTSNNEQFF
TRBV6-6	NA	TRBJ2-5	13	CASRTSLWETQYF
TRBV2	NA	TRBJ2-7	13	CASSRDDSYEQYF
TRBV2	medium-sized	TRBJ1-6	19	CATGQKANSVNAEYSPLHF
TRBV20-1	few	TRBJ1-1	11	CSARGGTEAFF
TRBV5-6	NA	TRBJ1-2	13	CASSLVSIGGYTF
TRBV9	few	TRBJ2-2	14	CASSVAAGSGELFF
TRBV28	NA	TRBJ2-7	15	CASSPQRLAGYEQYF
TRBV7-9	NA	TRBJ1-4	16	CASSPGTGPTNEKLFF
TRBV19	NA	TRBJ2-7	14	CASSIETRPNEQYF
TRBV28	NA	TRBJ2-5	12	CASSLGEGTQYF
TRBV7-8	NA	TRBJ2-3	14	CASSETSGTDTQYF
TRBV2	NA	TRBJ2-7	14	CASSYSSGAYEQYF
TRBV6-5	few	TRBJ2-1	13	CASSYSGADEQFF
TRBV9	NA	TRBJ2-1	16	CASSVSGTSGINEQFF
TRBV19	NA	TRBJ1-6	15	CASSTTGQYNSPLHF
TRBV18	once	TRBJ1-5	15	CASSPLEASGIPQHF
TRBV23-1	few	TRBJ1-5	15	CASSPRRGAQQPQHF
TRBV11-2	NA	TRBJ1-4	15	CASSLEGGKNEKLFF
TRBV27	NA	TRBJ2-1	11	CASSYRGEQFF
TRBV19	NA	TRBJ2-7	13	CASSGQANYEQYF
TRBV4-3	once	TRBJ2-2	14	CASSPGLPTGELFF
TRBV4-1	NA	TRBJ2-4	14	CASSIRGGADIQYF
TRBV15	NA	TRBJ1-5	14	CATAGRYRDQPQHF
TRBV19	NA	TRBJ2-2	12	CASRLAGGELFF
TRBV7-6	medium-sized	TRBJ2-7	15	CASSSQPGRIYEQYF
TRBV5-1	NA	TRBJ2-3	16	CASSLVPGTGTDTQYF
TRBV9	NA	TRBJ1-2	15	CASSEGTASFYGYTF
TRBV6-6	few	TRBJ2-2	13	CASRAGGHGELFF
TRBV27	NA	TRBJ2-1	14	CASSLIGRSNEQFF
TRBV5-1	few	TRBJ1-3	16	CASSLSRAESGNTIYF
TRBV4-2	NA	TRBJ1-1	16	CASSQITGRRNTEAFF
TRBV30	NA	TRBJ2-1	14	CAWSSGGRINEQFF
TRBV19	NA	NA	14	CASSIGPRSNEQYF